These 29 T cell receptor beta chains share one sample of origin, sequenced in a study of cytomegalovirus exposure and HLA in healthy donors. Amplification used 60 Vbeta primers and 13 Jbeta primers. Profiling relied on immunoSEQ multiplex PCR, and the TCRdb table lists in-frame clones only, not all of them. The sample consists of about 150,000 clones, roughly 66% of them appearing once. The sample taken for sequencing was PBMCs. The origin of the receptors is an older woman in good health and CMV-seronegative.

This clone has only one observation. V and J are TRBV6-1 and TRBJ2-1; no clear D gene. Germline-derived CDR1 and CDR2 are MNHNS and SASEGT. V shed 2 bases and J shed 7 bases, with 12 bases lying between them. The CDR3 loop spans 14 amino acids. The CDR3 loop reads CASSEYGSPNEQFF. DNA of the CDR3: TGTGCCAGCAGTGAATATGGTAGCCCGAATGAGCAGTTCTTC.

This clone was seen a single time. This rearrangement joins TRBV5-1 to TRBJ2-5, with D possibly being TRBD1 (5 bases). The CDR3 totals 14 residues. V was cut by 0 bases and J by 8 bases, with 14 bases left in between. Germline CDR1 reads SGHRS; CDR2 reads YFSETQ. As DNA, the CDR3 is TGCGCCAGCAGCTTGGCGGCAGGGTCGTTTACCCAGTACTTC. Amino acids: CASSLAAGSFTQYF. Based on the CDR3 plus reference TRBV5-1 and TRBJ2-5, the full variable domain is KAGVTQTPRYLIKTRGQQVTLSCSPISGHRSVSWYQQTPGQGLQFLFEYFSETQRNKGNFPGRFSGRQFSNSRSEMNVSTLELGDSALYLCASSLAAGSFTQYFGPGTRLLVL.

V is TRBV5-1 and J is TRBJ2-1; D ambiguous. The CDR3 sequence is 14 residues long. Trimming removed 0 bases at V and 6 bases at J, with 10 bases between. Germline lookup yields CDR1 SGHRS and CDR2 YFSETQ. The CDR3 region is CASSLAISVNEQFF. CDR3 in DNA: TGCGCCAGCAGCTTGGCGATTTCGGTCAATGAGCAGTTCTTC.

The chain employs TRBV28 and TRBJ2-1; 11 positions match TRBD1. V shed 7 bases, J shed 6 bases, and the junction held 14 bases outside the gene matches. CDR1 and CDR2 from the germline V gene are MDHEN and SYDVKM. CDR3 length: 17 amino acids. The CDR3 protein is CASIPSGRDRGFNEQFF. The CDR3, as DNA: TGTGCCAGCATCCCCTCCGGTAGGGACAGGGGGTTCAATGAGCAGTTCTTC.

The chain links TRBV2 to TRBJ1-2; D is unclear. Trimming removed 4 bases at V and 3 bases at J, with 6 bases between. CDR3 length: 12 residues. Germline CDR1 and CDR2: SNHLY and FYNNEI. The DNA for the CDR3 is TGTGCCAGCAGTGTCCAGGACTATGGCTACACCTTC. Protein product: CASSVQDYGYTF.

The CDR3 is CASSPLGQGTDTQYF. CDR3 coding DNA: TGTGCCAGCTCACCACTTGGACAGGGGACAGATACGCAGTATTTT. The rearrangement uses TRBV18 and TRBJ2-3; 9 bases align to TRBD1. CDR1 KGHSH and CDR2 LQKENI come from the germline V gene. J gave up 3 bases and V 1 base, and 2 bases lay outside the gene matches. CDR3 length: 15 residues.

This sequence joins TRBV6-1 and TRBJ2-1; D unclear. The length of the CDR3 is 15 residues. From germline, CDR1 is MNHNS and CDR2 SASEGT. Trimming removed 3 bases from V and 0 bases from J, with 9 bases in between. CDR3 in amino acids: CASSEGSSSYNEQFF. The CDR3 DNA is TGTGCCAGCAGTGAGGGCAGTAGCTCCTACAATGAGCAGTTCTTC.

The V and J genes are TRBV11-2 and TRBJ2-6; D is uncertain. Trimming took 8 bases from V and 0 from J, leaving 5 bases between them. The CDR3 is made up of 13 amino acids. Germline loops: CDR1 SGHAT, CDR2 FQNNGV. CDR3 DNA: TGTGCCAGCCAGGTCTCTGGGGCCAACGTCCTGACTTTC. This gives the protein CASQVSGANVLTF.

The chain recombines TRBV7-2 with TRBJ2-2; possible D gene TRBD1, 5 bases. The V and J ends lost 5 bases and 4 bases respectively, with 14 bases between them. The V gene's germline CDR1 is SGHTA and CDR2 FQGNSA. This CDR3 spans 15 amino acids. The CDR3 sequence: CASSPKGSFTGELFF. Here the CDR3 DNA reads TGTGCCAGCAGCCCCAAGGGGTCTTTCACCGGGGAGCTGTTTTTT. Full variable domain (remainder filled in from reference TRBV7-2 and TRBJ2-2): GAGVSQSPSNKVTEKGKDVELRCDPISGHTALYWYRQSLGQGLEFLIYFQGNSAPDKSGLPSDRFSAERTGGSVSTLTIQRTQQEDSAVYLCASSPKGSFTGELFFGEGSRLTVL.

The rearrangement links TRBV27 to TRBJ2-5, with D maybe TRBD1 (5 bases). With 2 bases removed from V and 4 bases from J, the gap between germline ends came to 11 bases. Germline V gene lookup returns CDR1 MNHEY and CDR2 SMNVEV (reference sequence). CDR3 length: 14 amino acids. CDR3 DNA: TGTGCCAGCAGTTTAAGGGGCCCGGGAGAGACCCAGTACTTC. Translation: CASSLRGPGETQYF.

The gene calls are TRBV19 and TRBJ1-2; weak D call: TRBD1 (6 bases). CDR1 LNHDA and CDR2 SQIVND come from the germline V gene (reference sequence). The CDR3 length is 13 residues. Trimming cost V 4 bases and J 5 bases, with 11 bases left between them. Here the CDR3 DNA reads TGTGCCAGTAGTACGGACAGTAGATATGGCTACACCTTC. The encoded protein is CASSTDSRYGYTF. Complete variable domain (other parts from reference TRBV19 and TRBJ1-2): DGGITQSPKYLFRKEGQNVTLSCEQNLNHDAMYWYRQDPGQGLRLIYYSQIVNDFQKGDIAEGYSVSREKKESFPLTVTSAQKNPTAFYLCASSTDSRYGYTFGSGTRLTVV.

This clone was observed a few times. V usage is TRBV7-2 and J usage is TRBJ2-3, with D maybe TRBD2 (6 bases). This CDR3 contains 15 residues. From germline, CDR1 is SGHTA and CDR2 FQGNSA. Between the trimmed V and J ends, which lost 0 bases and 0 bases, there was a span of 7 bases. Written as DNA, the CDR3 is TGTGCCAGCAGCTTAGCTAGCGGTAGCACAGATACGCAGTATTTT. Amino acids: CASSLASGSTDTQYF. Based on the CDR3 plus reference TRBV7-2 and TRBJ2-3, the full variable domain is GAGVSQSPSNKVTEKGKDVELRCDPISGHTALYWYRQSLGQGLEFLIYFQGNSAPDKSGLPSDRFSAERTGGSVSTLTIQRTQQEDSAVYLCASSLASGSTDTQYFGPGTRLTVL.

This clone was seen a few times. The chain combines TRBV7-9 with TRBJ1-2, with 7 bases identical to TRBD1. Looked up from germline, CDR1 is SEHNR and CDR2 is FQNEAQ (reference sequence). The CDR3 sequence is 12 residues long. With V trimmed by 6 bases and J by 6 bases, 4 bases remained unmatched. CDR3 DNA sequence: TGTGCCAGCAGGGGACAGCAAAATGGCTACACCTTC. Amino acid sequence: CASRGQQNGYTF. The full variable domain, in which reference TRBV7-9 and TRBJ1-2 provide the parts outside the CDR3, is DTGVSQNPRHKITKRGQNVTFRCDPISEHNRLYWYRQTLGQGPEFLTYFQNEAQLEKSRLLSDRFSAERPKGSFSTLEIQRTEQGDSAMYLCASRGQQNGYTFGSGTRLTVV.

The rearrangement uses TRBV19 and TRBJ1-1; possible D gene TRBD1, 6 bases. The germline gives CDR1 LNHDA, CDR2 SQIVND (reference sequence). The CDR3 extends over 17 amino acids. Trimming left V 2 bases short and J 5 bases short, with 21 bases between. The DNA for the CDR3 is TGTGCCAGTAGTATACCTTCCAGGGGCCCGCCGGGGACTGAAGCTTTCTTT. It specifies CASSIPSRGPPGTEAFF.

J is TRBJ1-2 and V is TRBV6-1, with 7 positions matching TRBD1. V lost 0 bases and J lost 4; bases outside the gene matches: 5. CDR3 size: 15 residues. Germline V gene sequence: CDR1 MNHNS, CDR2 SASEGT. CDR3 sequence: CASSEARQGPYGYTF. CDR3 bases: TGTGCCAGCAGTGAAGCCCGACAGGGTCCCTATGGCTACACCTTC.

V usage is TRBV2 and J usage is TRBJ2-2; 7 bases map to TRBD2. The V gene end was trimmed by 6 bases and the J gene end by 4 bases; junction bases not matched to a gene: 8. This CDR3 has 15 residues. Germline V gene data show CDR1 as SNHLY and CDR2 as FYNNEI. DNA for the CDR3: TGTGCCAGCAGGGGGGGGGATCAGGGCACCGGGGAGCTGTTTTTT. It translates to CASRGGDQGTGELFF.

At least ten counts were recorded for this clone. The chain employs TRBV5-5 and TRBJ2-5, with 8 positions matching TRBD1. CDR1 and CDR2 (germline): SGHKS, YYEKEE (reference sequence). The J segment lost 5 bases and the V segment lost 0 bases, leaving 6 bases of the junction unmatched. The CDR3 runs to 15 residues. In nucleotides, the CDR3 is TGTGCCAGCAGCTTGGGGACAGGGCTGGGGGAGACCCAGTACTTC. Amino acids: CASSLGTGLGETQYF.

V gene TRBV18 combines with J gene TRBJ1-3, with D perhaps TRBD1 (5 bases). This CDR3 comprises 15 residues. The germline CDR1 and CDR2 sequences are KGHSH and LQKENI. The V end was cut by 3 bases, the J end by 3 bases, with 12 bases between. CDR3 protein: CASSPLAGNGNTIYF. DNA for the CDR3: TGTGCCAGCTCACCCCTCGCAGGGAATGGAAACACCATATATTTT.

Written as DNA, the CDR3 is TGTGCCAGCTCACCACGTACCAGGGCTGATGGCTACACCTTC. Its translation: CASSPRTRADGYTF. The chain joins TRBV18 to TRBJ1-2, with D tentatively TRBD1 (5 bases). The length of the CDR3 is 14 residues. The germline V gene encodes CDR1 KGHSH and CDR2 LQKENI. Trimming left V 1 base short and J 6 bases short, with 12 bases between.

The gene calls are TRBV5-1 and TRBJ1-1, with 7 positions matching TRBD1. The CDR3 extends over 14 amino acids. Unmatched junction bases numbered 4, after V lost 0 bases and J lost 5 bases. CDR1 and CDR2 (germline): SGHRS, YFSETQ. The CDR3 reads CASSLAQGVTEAFF. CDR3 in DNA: TGCGCCAGCAGCTTGGCCCAGGGGGTAACTGAAGCTTTCTTT.

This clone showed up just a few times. In nucleotides, the CDR3 is TGTGCCACCCTTTCCCATGAGCAGTTCTTC. Protein sequence: CATLSHEQFF. The rearrangement uses TRBV19 and TRBJ2-1; D gene ambiguous. Germline V gene sequence: CDR1 LNHDA, CDR2 SQIVND (reference sequence). V was cut by 10 bases and J by 8 bases, with 9 bases left in between. This CDR3 is 10 amino acids long.

CDR3 sequence (DNA): TGTGCCAGCAGTTTAACGGGAGAGGTCTCGTACGAGCAGTACTTC. The encoded protein is CASSLTGEVSYEQYF. The chain combines TRBV28 with TRBJ2-7, with a tentative D call TRBD2 (6 bases). Trimming took 2 bases from V and 4 from J, leaving 15 bases between them. Germline CDR1 is MDHEN and CDR2 is SYDVKM. The CDR3 is made up of 15 amino acids.

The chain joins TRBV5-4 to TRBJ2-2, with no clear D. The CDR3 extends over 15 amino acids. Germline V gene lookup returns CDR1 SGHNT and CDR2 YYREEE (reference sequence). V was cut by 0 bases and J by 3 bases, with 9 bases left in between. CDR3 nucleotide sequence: TGTGCCAGCAGCTTGGCCGCGGCACACACCGGGGAGCTGTTTTTT. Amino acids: CASSLAAAHTGELFF.

The CDR3 spells CASSLAADIQYF. The CDR3 nucleotides read TGTGCCAGCAGCTTAGCGGCAGACATTCAGTACTTC. The chain uses TRBV7-2 and TRBJ2-4; unclear D gene. CDR1 and CDR2 (germline): SGHTA, FQGNSA. There are 12 residues in the CDR3. Trimming removed 0 bases at V and 8 bases at J, with 5 bases between. The full variable domain, rest sourced from reference TRBV7-2 and TRBJ2-4, is GAGVSQSPSNKVTEKGKDVELRCDPISGHTALYWYRQSLGQGLEFLIYFQGNSAPDKSGLPSDRFSAERTGGSVSTLTIQRTQQEDSAVYLCASSLAADIQYFGAGTRLSVL.

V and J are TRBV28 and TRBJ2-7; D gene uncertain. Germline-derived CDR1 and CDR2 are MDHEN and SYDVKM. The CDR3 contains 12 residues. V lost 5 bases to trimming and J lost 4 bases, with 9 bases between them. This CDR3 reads CASSASRYEQYF. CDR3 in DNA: TGTGCCAGCAGTGCTAGTAGATACGAGCAGTACTTC.

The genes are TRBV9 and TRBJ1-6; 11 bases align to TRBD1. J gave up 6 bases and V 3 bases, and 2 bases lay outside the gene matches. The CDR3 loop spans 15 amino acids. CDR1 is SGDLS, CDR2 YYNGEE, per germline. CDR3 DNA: TGTGCCAGCAGCGAGGGGACAGGGGGTAATTCACCCCTCCACTTT. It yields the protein CASSEGTGGNSPLHF.

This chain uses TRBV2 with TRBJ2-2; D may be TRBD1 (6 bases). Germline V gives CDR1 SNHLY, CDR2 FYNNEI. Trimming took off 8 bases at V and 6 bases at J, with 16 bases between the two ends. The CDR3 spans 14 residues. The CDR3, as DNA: TGTGCCAGCGTCCAAGGGCAGGGGCCCGGGGAGCTGTTTTTT. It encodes CASVQGQGPGELFF.

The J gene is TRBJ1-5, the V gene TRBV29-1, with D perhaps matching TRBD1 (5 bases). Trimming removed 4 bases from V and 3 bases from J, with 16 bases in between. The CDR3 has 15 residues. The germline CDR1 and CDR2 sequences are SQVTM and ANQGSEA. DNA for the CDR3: TGCAGCGTTGTTTTGGTGGGGCAGTCCAATCAGCCCCAGCATTTT. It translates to CSVVLVGQSNQPQHF.

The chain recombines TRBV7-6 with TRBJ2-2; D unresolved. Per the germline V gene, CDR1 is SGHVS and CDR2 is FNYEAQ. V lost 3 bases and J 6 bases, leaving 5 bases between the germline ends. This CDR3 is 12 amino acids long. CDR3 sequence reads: CASSLPAGELFF. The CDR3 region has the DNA TGTGCCAGCAGCTTGCCGGCCGGGGAGCTGTTTTTT.